This T cell receptor (beta chain) was retrieved from a study of T cells after posttransplantation cyclophosphamide. In the case of this clone: The target antigen is unknown.

Study-wide results and limits: Recipient CMV seropositivity and CMV reactivation strongly tracked TRB clonality. Skin or GI-infiltrating T cells shared few TRB sequences with blood. Later post-transplant blood repertoires were often dominated by donor CD8+ memory clones.

Treatment was busulfan-fludarabine conditioning, a marrow graft, and cyclophosphamide on days +3 and +4. TCRdb's table, derived via immunoSEQ multiplex PCR, lists solely in-frame clones and lacks some. There are just over 5,500 clones in the sample, none observed a single time. The V and J ends lost 5 bases and 0 bases, in that order; junction bases with no gene match: 2. There are 14 residues in the CDR3. Germline CDR1 is ENHRY and CDR2 is SYGVKD. The chain has TRBV10-3 and TRBJ2-3, with 7 positions matching TRBD2. This sample comprised PBMCs, obtained after allogeneic stem cell transplant with posttransplant cyclophosphamide. This TCR was recovered from a male patient aged 55 to 69 who received an allogeneic stem cell transplant from a related donor, was CMV-positive, and had no GVHD. The graft donor may account for some of the T cells. As DNA, the CDR3 is TGTGCCATCAGTTGGGGGGGGAGCACAGATACGCAGTATTTT. This encodes CAISWGGSTDTQYF.